These 5 T cell receptor beta chains share one sample of origin, sequenced in a study of post-analysis software for immune sequencing data. Study-wide results and caveats: Relative to controls, patients had a few TRBV segments at higher frequency, with TRBV5-6, TRBV5-1 and TRBV20-1 among these.

These receptors are not linked to any known antigen. Presence of unique molecular identifiers characterized the TCR beta cDNA libraries. TCRdb itself ran the PCR reads through MiXCR, one entry per CDR3 protein. There are hundreds of thousands of distinct CDR3 sequences in the sample; approximately 50% occur only once, and around 4.5% lies in the top ten. Sequencing used blood. The receptor source for this set is a girl between 5 and 17 years old with multiple sclerosis.

V and J are TRBV29-1 and TRBJ2-7, with TRBD1 identical over 10 bases. The CDR3 is 14 residues long. Germline lookup yields CDR1 SQVTM and CDR2 ANQGSEA. The junction had 4 bases not matched to a gene; V was cut back by 4 bases and J by 1 base. DNA of the CDR3: TGCAGCGTTGTGAGGACAGGGGGTTCCTACGAGCAGTACTTC. It is translated as CSVVRTGGSYEQYF.

This clonotype came up a few times. The chain uses TRBV12-3 or TRBV12-4 and TRBJ1-1; tentative D call: TRBD1 (6 bases). The CDR3 has 14 amino acids. The ends were cut back, 3 bases at V and 0 bases at J, with 8 bases in the middle. Here the CDR3 DNA reads TGTGCCAGCAGTTTGAGGGGGATGAACACTGAAGCTTTCTTT. It encodes CASSLRGMNTEAFF.

The chain joins TRBV10-3 to TRBJ2-3; D ambiguous. CDR1 ENHRY and CDR2 SYGVKD come from the germline V gene. The CDR3 is made up of 15 amino acids. Trimming pared 2 bases from V and 4 bases from J, leaving 13 bases between. CDR3 nucleotide sequence: TGTGCCATCAGTGAGCCCCACGGACCCGCAGATACGCAGTATTTT. Amino acid sequence: CAISEPHGPADTQYF.

This clonotype was seen more than once but under ten times. The CDR3 reads CSAAAVPIEGGANVLTF. CDR3 DNA sequence: TGCAGTGCTGCGGCGGTCCCCATAGAGGGGGGGGCCAACGTCCTGACTTTC. This sequence joins TRBV20-1 and TRBJ2-6; D may correspond to TRBD1 or TRBD2 (5 bases each). Germline lookup yields CDR1 DFQATT and CDR2 SNEGSKA (reference sequence). This CDR3 comprises 17 residues. The V gene lost 5 bases and the J gene lost 4 bases, with 21 bases spanning the gap.

The chain couples TRBV6-4 to TRBJ2-7; D remains unclear. The CDR3 spans 11 residues. Looked up from germline, CDR1 is MRHNA and CDR2 is SNTAGT. Trimming left V 2 bases short and J 12 bases short, with 11 bases between. The CDR3 loop reads CASSDLGPPYF. The DNA of the CDR3 is TGTGCCAGCAGTGACCTTGGACCGCCGTACTTC.